These T cell receptor beta chains were read from a single sample in a study of blood T cell repertoires in COVID-19. Sequencing was performed with immunoSEQ multiplex PCR; in TCRdb, only in-frame clones are kept and a portion is missing. The sample shows fewer than 500,000 clones, approximately 88% of them seen only once. Sequenced sample: PBMCs or T cells enriched from blood (not recorded which). Source of these receptors: a woman between 25 and 40 years old with acute COVID-19. CDR3s include the opening cysteine and the closing phenylalanine or tryptophan. The D gene is left open where the match is weak. Clone sizes are given selectively: once, few, many, or a class where the clone is expanded.

d_gene | j_gene | abundance | v_gene | len | CDR3aa | CDR3nt
TRBD1 | TRBJ2-7 | once | TRBV7-2 | 14 | CASSPGTGQYEQYF | TGTGCCAGCAGTCCCGGGACAGGGCAATACGAGCAGTACTTC
- | TRBJ1-4 | - | TRBV7-2 | 16 | CASSLGTGSMYEKLFF | TGTGCCAGCAGCTTAGGAACAGGGTCGATGTACGAAAAACTGTTTTTT
- | TRBJ2-1 | - | TRBV3-1/TRBV3-2 | 13 | CATSRGPGNEQFF | TGTGCCACGTCTCGGGGTCCAGGCAATGAGCAGTTCTTC
- | TRBJ1-5 | - | TRBV7-2 | 15 | CASSGGPYSNQPQHF | TGTGCCAGCAGCGGAGGGCCTTATAGCAATCAGCCCCAGCATTTT
- | TRBJ2-7 | - | TRBV7-8 | 12 | CASSPSSYEQYF | TGTGCCAGCAGCCCGAGCTCCTACGAGCAGTACTTC
- | TRBJ1-2 | - | TRBV19 | 12 | CASSIEDSGYTF | TGTGCCAGTAGTATAGAAGACTCCGGCTACACCTTC
TRBD2 | TRBJ2-7 | - | TRBV7-2 | 15 | CASSQRAGGTYEQYF | TGTGCCAGCAGCCAAAGAGCGGGGGGCACCTACGAGCAGTACTTC
- | TRBJ2-5 | - | TRBV5-1 | 12 | CASSVQQETQYF | TGCGCCAGCTCCGTGCAGCAAGAGACCCAGTACTTC
TRBD1 | TRBJ2-1 | - | TRBV2 | 18 | CATYHPTGGVDSYNEQFF | TGTGCCACCTATCATCCGACAGGGGGCGTAGACTCCTACAATGAGCAGTTCTTC
- | TRBJ1-2 | - | TRBV4-3 | 16 | CASSHNQGLTSSGYTF | TGCGCCAGCAGCCATAACCAGGGCCTCACCTCCAGTGGCTACACCTTC
- | TRBJ2-1 | - | TRBV4-1 | 15 | CASSASRQTYNEQFF | TGCGCCAGCAGCGCCTCACGACAGACCTACAATGAGCAGTTCTTC
- | TRBJ2-1 | - | TRBV5-1 | 15 | CASTRRRPTYNEQFF | TGCGCCAGCACCCGTAGGAGGCCGACCTACAATGAGCAGTTCTTC
TRBD2 | TRBJ2-7 | - | TRBV18 | 15 | CASSPGTSGGNEQYF | TGTGCCAGCTCACCTGGGACTAGCGGGGGTAACGAGCAGTACTTC
TRBD1 | TRBJ2-1 | - | TRBV14 | 16 | CASSRRTTGIIEEQFF | TGTGCCAGCAGCCGGAGGACGACAGGGATAATAGAGGAGCAGTTCTTC
TRBD2 | TRBJ2-2 | - | TRBV7-9 | 17 | CASSQARLAGVLGELFF | TGTGCCAGCAGCCAAGCGAGACTAGCGGGGGTTCTCGGGGAGCTGTTTTTT
TRBD1 | TRBJ1-1 | - | TRBV13 | 17 | CASSPIRDRGRNTEAFF | TGTGCCAGCAGCCCAATACGGGACAGGGGGAGGAACACTGAAGCTTTCTTT
- | TRBJ2-2 | - | TRBV5-1 | 15 | CASSLAGVPAGELFF | TGCGCCAGCAGCTTGGCGGGGGTACCGGCCGGGGAGCTGTTTTTT
TRBD1 | TRBJ1-1 | - | TRBV2 | 16 | CASSGPQGARNTEAFF | TGTGCCAGCAGTGGCCCCCAGGGGGCTAGGAACACTGAAGCTTTCTTT
TRBD2 | TRBJ2-2 | few | TRBV4-1 | 17 | CASSQDHAGGQDGELFF | TGCGCCAGCAGCCAAGATCACGCGGGGGGCCAGGACGGGGAGCTGTTTTTT